Listed below are T cell receptor beta chains from one sample, sequenced in a study of T cells in Graves' hyperthyroidism and ophthalmopathy. A single record per CDR3 protein comes from TCRdb applying MiXCR to the multiplex PCR reads. The sample contains around 210,000 distinct CDR3 sequences, roughly a sixth of which appear only once. Material for sequencing was blood. Receptors originate from a woman aged 50 to 65 with Graves' hyperthyroidism. CDR3s include the opening cysteine and the closing phenylalanine or tryptophan. D genes are given only for firm matches. Expanded clones are given a class, and other clones once, few, many or no size at all.

abundance | j_gene | v_gene | d_gene | CDR3nt | CDR3aa
NA | TRBJ2-7 | TRBV10-3 | NA | TGTGCCATCAGTGTTTCTAACTACGAGCAGTACTTC | CAISVSNYEQYF
few | TRBJ1-4 | TRBV6-1 | TRBD1 | TGTGCCAGCAGTTCCACAGGGGGCAGGGCTAATGAAAAACTGTTTTTT | CASSSTGGRANEKLFF
few | TRBJ1-3 | TRBV6-1 | NA | TGTGCCAGCAGCAGACAGGAATACTCTGGAAACACCATATATTTT | CASSRQEYSGNTIYF
NA | TRBJ1-6 | TRBV12-3/TRBV12-4 | NA | TGTGCCAGCAGTAATACAGGGTATAATTCACCCCTCCACTTT | CASSNTGYNSPLHF
NA | TRBJ1-1 | TRBV24-1 | NA | TGTGCCACCAGTGATCTGAGATACACTGAAGCTTTCTTT | CATSDLRYTEAFF
many | TRBJ2-1 | TRBV19 | NA | TGTGCCAGTAGTTCCCCAGACCCAAGTAGGCGGAATGAGCAGTTCTTC | CASSSPDPSRRNEQFF
NA | TRBJ2-1 | TRBV3-1 | NA | TGTGCCAGCAGCCAAGATGGCCGGGGTTTTGGCGAGCAGTTCTTC | CASSQDGRGFGEQFF
many | TRBJ2-1 | TRBV11-3 | NA | TGTGCCAGCAGCCCCAGGGTAAACGGGCACAATGAGCAGTTCTTC | CASSPRVNGHNEQFF
many | TRBJ2-1 | TRBV7-3 | TRBD1 | TGTGCCAGCAGCCAGGGACAGGACAATGAGCAGTTCTTC | CASSQGQDNEQFF
many | TRBJ1-1 | TRBV18 | NA | TGTGCCAGCTCTCGCAGGGCCGAGAACACTGAAGCTTTCTTT | CASSRRAENTEAFF
many | TRBJ1-2 | TRBV6-2/TRBV6-3 | TRBD1 | TGTGCCAGCAGAACGACAGGGACCGCTAACTATGGCTACACCTTC | CASRTTGTANYGYTF
many | TRBJ1-2 | TRBV27 | NA | TGTGCCAGCAGTTCGGTAATCCGAGGGGGGAGCTATGGCTACACCTTC | CASSSVIRGGSYGYTF
many | TRBJ2-3 | TRBV9 | NA | TGTGCCAGCAGCGTCTCCAGGGCGCAGGGAGATACGCAGTATTTT | CASSVSRAQGDTQYF
many | TRBJ1-5 | TRBV20-1 | TRBD1 | TGCAGTGCTGACACAGGGGATCAGCCCCAGCATTTT | CSADTGDQPQHF
many | TRBJ1-1 | TRBV30 | NA | TGTGCCTGGAGTCTAGGCCCACAGGACACGGGTTGGAACACTGAAGCTTTCTTT | CAWSLGPQDTGWNTEAFF
few | TRBJ2-5 | TRBV2 | NA | TGTGCCAGCAGTGAATCAAGGACAGCTCAAGAGACCCAGTACTTC | CASSESRTAQETQYF
NA | TRBJ2-5 | TRBV20-1 | TRBD2 | TGCAGTGCTCCCATTCCCACTAGCGGGAGAGGAGAAGGCGAGACCCAGTACTTC | CSAPIPTSGRGEGETQYF
many | TRBJ1-5 | TRBV28 | NA | TGTGCCATCCATGATTCCGGAGGGCTCCATCAGCCCCAGCATTTT | CAIHDSGGLHQPQHF
few | TRBJ1-1 | TRBV18 | NA | TGTGCCAGCTCACCATATGGGGTAAAGATGGGCACTGAAGCTTTCTTT | CASSPYGVKMGTEAFF
few | TRBJ2-7 | TRBV19 | TRBD1 | TGTGCCAGTAAAAGACAGGGAAAATCCTACGAGCAGTACTTC | CASKRQGKSYEQYF
NA | TRBJ2-3 | TRBV7-9 | NA | TGTGCCAGCAGTTCCCGCGCAGAGGGGGCAGATACGCAGTATTTT | CASSSRAEGADTQYF
many | TRBJ2-5 | TRBV2 | TRBD2 | TGTGCCAGCATTCTTAGGACTAGCGGGAGGGAAGAGACCCAGTACTTC | CASILRTSGREETQYF
many | TRBJ2-3 | TRBV20-1 | NA | TGCAGTGCTCAACACGGATACACAGATACGCAGTATTTT | CSAQHGYTDTQYF
few | TRBJ1-2 | TRBV5-4 | NA | TGTGCCAGCAGCCCTGGACGAGACTATGGCTACACCTTC | CASSPGRDYGYTF
many | TRBJ2-1 | TRBV7-9 | TRBD1 | TGTGCCAGCAGCTTATCTGGGACAGTGGAGGTTGAGCAGTTCTTC | CASSLSGTVEVEQFF
many | TRBJ2-1 | TRBV12-3/TRBV12-4 | TRBD2 | TGTGCCAGCAGCCAAAGACTAGCGGGGGTTTACAATGAGCAGTTCTTC | CASSQRLAGVYNEQFF
many | TRBJ2-7 | TRBV7-2 | NA | NA | CASSLVAGGSRGYF
NA | TRBJ1-1 | TRBV12-3/TRBV12-4 | NA | TGTGCCAGCAGTCAACCACAGGGATACGCTTTCTTT | CASSQPQGYAFF
NA | TRBJ2-1 | TRBV29-1 | NA | TGCAGCGGCGATCCCTCGGGACTCGCAGACCTGAATGAGCAGTTCTTC | CSGDPSGLADLNEQFF
NA | TRBJ2-3 | TRBV5-1 | NA | TGCGCCAGCAGCTTTGTGGGTAGCACAGATACGCAGTATTTT | CASSFVGSTDTQYF
many | TRBJ2-1 | TRBV15 | NA | TGTGCCACCAGCAGAGAGAACAGAGGGAATGAGCAGTTCTTC | CATSRENRGNEQFF
many | TRBJ2-5 | TRBV20-1 | NA | TGCAGTGCTAACCCCCAAGAGACCCAGTACTTC | CSANPQETQYF
many | TRBJ1-1 | TRBV3-1 | NA | TGTGCCAGCAGCCAAGGGCAGGGAAGTTGGATCGCTGAAGCTTTCTTT | CASSQGQGSWIAEAFF
many | TRBJ2-7 | TRBV20-1 | NA | TGCAGTGCTAGAGGGGGGGACAGCGGATTTGGGCAGTACTTC | CSARGGDSGFGQYF
many | TRBJ1-1 | TRBV19 | NA | TGTGCCAGTAACCCATCTTTTCTGGACGGGAACACTGAAGCTTTCTTT | CASNPSFLDGNTEAFF
many | TRBJ1-1 | TRBV6-1 | NA | TGTGCCAGCAGACCCCCGGGAGGTATGAACACTGAAGCTTTCTTT | CASRPPGGMNTEAFF